This T cell receptor (beta chain) was captured by sequencing in a study of blood T cell repertoires in COVID-19. The wider study: The United States, Italy and Spain were the sources of the acute and convalescent COVID-19 samples. Sample material is recorded as cDNA or gDNA derived from T cells, B-cell-depleted T cells, or PBMCs.

This CDR3 comprises 17 residues. V gave up 1 base and J gave up 9 bases; unmatched junction bases: 10. Germline V gives CDR1 SGHTA, CDR2 FQGNSA. As originally analysed: Reference gene primer amplification gave nucleated cell count estimates. This table comes from immunoSEQ multiplex PCR, and its TCRdb copy is limited to in-frame clones, with some not included. The DNA gave D and trimming, while V, J and clone size come from that table. The sample yields fewer than 80,000 clones, roughly 85% seen once. The sequence came from a man under 40 with acute or convalescent COVID-19. The rearrangement joins TRBV7-2 to TRBJ2-1, with 12 bases matching TRBD2. Sequenced: peripheral blood. CDR3 amino acids: CASSLGTSGTLIGEQFF. As DNA, the CDR3 is TGTGCCAGCAGCTTAGGGACTAGCGGGACCCTAATAGGTGAGCAGTTCTTC.